These T cell receptor beta chains were read from a single sample in a study of cytomegalovirus exposure and HLA in healthy donors. This table comes from immunoSEQ multiplex PCR, and its TCRdb copy is limited to in-frame clones, with some not included. The sample consists of over 150,000 clones, 65% to 70% of them appearing once. Sequencing input: PBMCs. The receptors here all came from a woman under 30 in good health and CMV-seropositive. Both conserved end residues are part of each CDR3. The D gene is left open where the match is weak. Clone size is stated in some rows and not others, as once, few, many or a class when expanded.

CDR3	DNA	J	D	size	V
CSVERTIGDTQYF	TGCAGCGTCGAAAGGACTATTGGAGATACGCAGTATTTT	TRBJ2-3	.	.	TRBV29-1
CATTPLRPGQFGNTIYF	TGTGCCACCACACCACTTCGTCCGGGACAGTTCGGAAACACCATATATTTT	TRBJ1-3	TRBD1	few	TRBV10-3
CASSLGVGGVVYGYTF	TGTGCCAGCAGCTTAGGGGTAGGGGGCGTAGTCTATGGCTACACCTTC	TRBJ1-2	TRBD1	once	TRBV7-6
CASSHSGTTSGANVLTF	TGTGCCAGCAGCCACTCAGGGACAACCTCTGGGGCCAACGTCCTGACTTTC	TRBJ2-6	.	few	TRBV5-5
CASSDRERGTQYF	TGCGCCAGCAGCGATCGAGAGCGGGGGACCCAGTACTTC	TRBJ2-5	TRBD2	.	TRBV5-1
CASSPRGGLAGAGGELFF	TGTGCCAGCAGCCCTAGGGGGGGACTAGCGGGAGCAGGCGGGGAGCTGTTTTTT	TRBJ2-2	TRBD2	.	TRBV7-8
CASSEHALGNTIYF	TGTGCCAGCAGTGAACACGCACTCGGAAACACCATATATTTT	TRBJ1-3	.	.	TRBV2
CASSEGLAVTYEQYF	TGTGCCAGCAGTGAGGGACTAGCGGTTACCTACGAGCAGTACTTC	TRBJ2-7	TRBD2	.	TRBV2
CASSLQGGRETQYF	TGTGCCAGCAGTCTCCAAGGGGGACGGGAGACCCAGTACTTC	TRBJ2-5	.	few	TRBV7-9
CASSEPGQGNTEAFF	TGTGCCAGCAGCGAGCCGGGACAGGGGAACACTGAAGCTTTCTTT	TRBJ1-1	TRBD1	.	TRBV7-6
CASSPPGGYEQYF	TGCGCCAGCAGCCCACCCGGGGGCTACGAGCAGTACTTC	TRBJ2-7	.	.	TRBV4-1
CASSLRTTGWGTDTQYF	TGTGCCAGCAGCTTGCGGACAACCGGTTGGGGCACAGATACGCAGTATTTT	TRBJ2-3	.	.	TRBV5-6
CASSGENFGLNEKLFF	TGTGCCAGCAGTGGGGAGAATTTCGGATTGAACGAAAAACTGTTTTTT	TRBJ1-4	.	.	TRBV2